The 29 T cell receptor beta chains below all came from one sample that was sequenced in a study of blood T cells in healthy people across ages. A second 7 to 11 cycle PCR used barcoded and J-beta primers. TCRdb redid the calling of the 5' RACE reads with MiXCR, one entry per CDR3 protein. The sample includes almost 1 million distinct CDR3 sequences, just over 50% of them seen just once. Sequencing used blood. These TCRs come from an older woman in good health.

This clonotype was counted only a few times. CDR3: CASSQESQGQGSYNEQFF. The CDR3 bases are TGTGCCAGCAGCCAAGAGAGTCAGGGGCAGGGCTCCTACAATGAGCAGTTCTTC. J is TRBJ2-1 and V is TRBV4-2; tentative D call: TRBD1 (6 bases). The germline V gene encodes CDR1 LGHNA and CDR2 YNFKEQ. V was shortened by 0 bases and J by 0 bases, with 15 bases between the two germline ends. The CDR3 loop spans 18 amino acids.

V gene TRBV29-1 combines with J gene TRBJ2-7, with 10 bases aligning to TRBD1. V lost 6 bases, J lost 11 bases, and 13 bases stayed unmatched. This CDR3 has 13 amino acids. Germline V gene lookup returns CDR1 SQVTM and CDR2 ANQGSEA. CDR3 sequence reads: CSVGTGDGSHKYF. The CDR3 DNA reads TGCAGCGTGGGGACAGGGGACGGTTCCCATAAGTACTTC.

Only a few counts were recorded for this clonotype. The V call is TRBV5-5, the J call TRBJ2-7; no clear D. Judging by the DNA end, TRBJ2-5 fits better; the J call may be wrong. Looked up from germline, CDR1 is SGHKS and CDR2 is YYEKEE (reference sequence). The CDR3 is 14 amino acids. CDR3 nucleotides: TGTGCCAGCAGCTTTTCACGACCCACGGAGACCCAGTACTTC. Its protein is CASSFSRPTETQYF.

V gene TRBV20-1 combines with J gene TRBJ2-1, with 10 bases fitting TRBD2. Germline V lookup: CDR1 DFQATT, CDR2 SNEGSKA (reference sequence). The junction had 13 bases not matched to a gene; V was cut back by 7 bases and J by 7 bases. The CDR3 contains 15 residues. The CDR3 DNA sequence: TGCAGTGGGGTCGGAGCGGGAGGGCCGAGAAATGAGCAGTTCTTC. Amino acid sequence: CSGVGAGGPRNEQFF.

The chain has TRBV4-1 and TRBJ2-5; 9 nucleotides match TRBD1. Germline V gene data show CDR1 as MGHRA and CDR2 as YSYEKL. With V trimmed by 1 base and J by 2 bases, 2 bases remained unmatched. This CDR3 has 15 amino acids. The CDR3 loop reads CASSQGTGEQETQYF. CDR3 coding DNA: TGCGCCAGCAGCCAAGGGACAGGGGAACAAGAGACCCAGTACTTC.

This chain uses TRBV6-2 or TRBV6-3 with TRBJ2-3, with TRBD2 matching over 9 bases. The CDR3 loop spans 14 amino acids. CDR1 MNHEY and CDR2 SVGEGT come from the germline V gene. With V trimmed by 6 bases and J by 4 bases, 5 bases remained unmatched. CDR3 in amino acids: CASRNSGSPDTQYF. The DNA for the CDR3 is TGTGCCAGCAGAAATAGCGGGAGCCCAGATACGCAGTATTTT.

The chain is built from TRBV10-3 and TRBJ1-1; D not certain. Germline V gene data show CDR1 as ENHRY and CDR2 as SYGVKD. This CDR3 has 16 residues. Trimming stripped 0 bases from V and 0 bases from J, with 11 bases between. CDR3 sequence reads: CAISESWVMMNTEAFF. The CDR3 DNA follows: TGTGCCATCAGTGAGTCGTGGGTAATGATGAACACTGAAGCTTTCTTT.

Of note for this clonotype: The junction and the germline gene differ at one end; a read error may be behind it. Here the CDR3 DNA reads TGTGCTAGCAGTTACTCGAGGGGGGCTCAGGGTCAGCCCCAGCATTTT. Translating it yields CASSYSRGAQGQPQHF. The rearrangement links TRBV6-6 to TRBJ1-5, with D possibly matching TRBD1 (6 bases). The CDR3 loop spans 16 amino acids. CDR1 and CDR2 (germline): MNHNY, SVGAGI (reference sequence).

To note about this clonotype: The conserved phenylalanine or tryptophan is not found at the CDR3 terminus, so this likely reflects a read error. The CDR3 nucleotides read TGTGCCAGCAGATCATGGGGCAAAACAGATACGCAGTATTCT. Amino acids: CASRSWGKTDTQYS. This sequence joins TRBV12-3 or TRBV12-4 and TRBJ2-3; weak D call: TRBD1 (5 bases). The length of the CDR3 is 14 residues. V was clipped by 6 bases and J by 3 bases, with 13 bases between them.

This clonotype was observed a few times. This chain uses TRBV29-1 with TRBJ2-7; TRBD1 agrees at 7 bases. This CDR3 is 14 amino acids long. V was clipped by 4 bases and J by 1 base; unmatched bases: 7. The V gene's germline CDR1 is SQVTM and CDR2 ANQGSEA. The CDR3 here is CSVVRDSPSYEQYF. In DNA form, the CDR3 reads TGCAGCGTTGTCCGGGACAGCCCGTCCTACGAGCAGTACTTC.

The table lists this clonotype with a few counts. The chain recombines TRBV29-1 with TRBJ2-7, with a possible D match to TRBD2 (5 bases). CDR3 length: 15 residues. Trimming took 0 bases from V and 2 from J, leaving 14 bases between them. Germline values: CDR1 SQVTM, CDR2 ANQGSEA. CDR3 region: CSVEDPRVGTYEQYF. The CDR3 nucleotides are TGCAGCGTTGAAGATCCTAGGGTCGGGACCTACGAGCAGTACTTC.

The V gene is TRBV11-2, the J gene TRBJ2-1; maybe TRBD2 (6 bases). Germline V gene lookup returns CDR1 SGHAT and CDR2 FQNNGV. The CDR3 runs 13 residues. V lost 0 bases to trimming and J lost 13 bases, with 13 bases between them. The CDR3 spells CASSLEDTSPQFF. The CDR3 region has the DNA TGTGCCAGCAGCTTAGAAGACACTAGCCCCCAGTTCTTC.

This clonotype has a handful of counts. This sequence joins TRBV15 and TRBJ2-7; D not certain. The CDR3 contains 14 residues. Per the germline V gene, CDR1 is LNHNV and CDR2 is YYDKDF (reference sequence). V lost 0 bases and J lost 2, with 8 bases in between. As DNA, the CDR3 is TGTGCCACCAGCAGAGATAGGGCTGCCTACGAGCAGTACTTC. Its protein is CATSRDRAAYEQYF.

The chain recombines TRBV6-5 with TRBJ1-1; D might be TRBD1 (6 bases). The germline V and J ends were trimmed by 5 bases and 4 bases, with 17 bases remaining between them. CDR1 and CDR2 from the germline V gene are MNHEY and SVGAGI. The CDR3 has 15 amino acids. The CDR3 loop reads CASSTEYRVATEAFF. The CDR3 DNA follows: TGTGCCAGCAGTACAGAGTACAGGGTCGCCACTGAAGCTTTCTTT.

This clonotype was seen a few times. The CDR3 is CASSESRVGEQYF. Written as DNA, the CDR3 is TGTGCCAGCAGTGAATCTCGGGTAGGCGAGCAGTACTTC. V usage is TRBV25-1 and J usage is TRBJ2-5; D call uncertain. The end of the DNA fits TRBJ2-7 better, so the J call may be wrong. The CDR3 spans 13 residues. CDR1 and CDR2 (germline): MGHDK, SYGVNS.

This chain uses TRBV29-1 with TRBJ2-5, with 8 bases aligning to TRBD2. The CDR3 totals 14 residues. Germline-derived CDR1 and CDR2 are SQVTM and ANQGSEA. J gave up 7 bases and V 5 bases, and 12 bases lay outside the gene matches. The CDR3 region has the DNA TGCAGCGTTTTGGGGAGCGGGAGTGGGGGGACCCAGTACTTC. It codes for CSVLGSGSGGTQYF.

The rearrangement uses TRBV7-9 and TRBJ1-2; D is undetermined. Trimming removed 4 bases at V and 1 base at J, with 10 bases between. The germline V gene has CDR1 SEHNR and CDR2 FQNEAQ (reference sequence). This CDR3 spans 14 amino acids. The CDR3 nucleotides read TGTGCCAGCAGCTCACGCACAGATAACTATGGCTACACCTTC. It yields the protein CASSSRTDNYGYTF.

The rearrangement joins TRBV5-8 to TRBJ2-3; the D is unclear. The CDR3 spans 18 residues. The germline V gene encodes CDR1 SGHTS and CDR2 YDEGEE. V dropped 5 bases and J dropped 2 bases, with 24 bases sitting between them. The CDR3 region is CASSSGVLYNGNTDTQYF. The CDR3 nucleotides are TGTGCCAGCAGTTCCGGAGTGCTCTATAATGGGAACACAGATACGCAGTATTTT.

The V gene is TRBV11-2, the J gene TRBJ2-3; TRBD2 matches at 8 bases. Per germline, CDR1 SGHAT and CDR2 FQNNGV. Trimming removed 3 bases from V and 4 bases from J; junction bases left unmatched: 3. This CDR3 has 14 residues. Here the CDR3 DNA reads TGTGCCAGCAGCTTCGGGAGGGCCGCAGATACGCAGTATTTT. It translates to CASSFGRAADTQYF.

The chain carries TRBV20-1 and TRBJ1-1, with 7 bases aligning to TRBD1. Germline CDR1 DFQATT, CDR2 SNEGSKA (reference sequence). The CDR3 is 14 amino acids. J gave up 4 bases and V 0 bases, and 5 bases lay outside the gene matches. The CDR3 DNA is TGCAGTGCTAGAGATGACAGGGTTGGCACTGAAGCTTTCTTT. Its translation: CSARDDRVGTEAFF.

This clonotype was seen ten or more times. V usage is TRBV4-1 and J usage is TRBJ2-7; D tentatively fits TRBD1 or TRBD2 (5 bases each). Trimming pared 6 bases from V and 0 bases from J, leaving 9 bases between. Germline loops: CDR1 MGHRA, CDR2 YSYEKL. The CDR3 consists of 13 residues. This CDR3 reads CASRGTVSYEQYF. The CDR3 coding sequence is TGCGCCAGCAGAGGGACGGTCTCCTACGAGCAGTACTTC.

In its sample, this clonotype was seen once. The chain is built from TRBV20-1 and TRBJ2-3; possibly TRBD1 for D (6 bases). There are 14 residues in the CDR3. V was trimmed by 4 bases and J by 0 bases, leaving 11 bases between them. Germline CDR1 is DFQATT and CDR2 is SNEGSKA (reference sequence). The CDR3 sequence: CSAMDSTSTDTQYF. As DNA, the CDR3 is TGCAGTGCTATGGACAGCACTAGCACAGATACGCAGTATTTT.

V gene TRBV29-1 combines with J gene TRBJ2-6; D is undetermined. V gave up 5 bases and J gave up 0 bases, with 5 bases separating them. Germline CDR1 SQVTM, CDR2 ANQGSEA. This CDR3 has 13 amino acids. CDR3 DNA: TGCAGCGTTATGTACTCTGGGGCCAACGTCCTGACTTTC. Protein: CSVMYSGANVLTF.

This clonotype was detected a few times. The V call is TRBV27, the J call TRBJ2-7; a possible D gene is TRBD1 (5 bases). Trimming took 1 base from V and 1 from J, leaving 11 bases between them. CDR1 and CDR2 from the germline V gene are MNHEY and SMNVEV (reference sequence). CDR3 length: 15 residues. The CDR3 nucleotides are TGTGCCAGCAGTTTATTATGGTCAGGGTCCTACGAGCAGTACTTC. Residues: CASSLLWSGSYEQYF.

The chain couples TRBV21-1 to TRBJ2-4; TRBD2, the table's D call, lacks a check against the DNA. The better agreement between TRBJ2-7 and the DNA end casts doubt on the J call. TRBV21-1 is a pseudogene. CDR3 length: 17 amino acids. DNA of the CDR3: TGTGCCAGCAGCGACCGAAACCGCGGACTAGCGGGAGCCGAGCAGTACTTC. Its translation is CASSDRNRGLAGAEQYF.

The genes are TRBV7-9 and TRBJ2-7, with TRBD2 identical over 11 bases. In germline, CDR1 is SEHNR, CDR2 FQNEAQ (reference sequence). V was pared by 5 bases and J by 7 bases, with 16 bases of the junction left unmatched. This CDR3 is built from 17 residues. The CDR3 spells CASSPGLAEPGDNEQYF. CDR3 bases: TGTGCCAGCAGCCCGGGACTAGCGGAACCCGGGGACAATGAGCAGTACTTC.

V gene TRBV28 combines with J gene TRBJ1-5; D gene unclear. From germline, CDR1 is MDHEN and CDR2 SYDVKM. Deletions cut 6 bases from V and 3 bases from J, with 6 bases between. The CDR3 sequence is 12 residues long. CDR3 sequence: CASSYYNQPQHF. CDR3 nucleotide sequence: TGTGCCAGCAGCTATTACAATCAGCCCCAGCATTTT.

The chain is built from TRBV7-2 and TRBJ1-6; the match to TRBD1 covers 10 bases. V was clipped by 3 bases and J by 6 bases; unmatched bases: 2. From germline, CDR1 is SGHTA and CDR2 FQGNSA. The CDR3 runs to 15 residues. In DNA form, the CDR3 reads TGTGCCAGCAGCTTTGGGGACAGGGGTAATTCACCCCTCCACTTT. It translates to CASSFGDRGNSPLHF.

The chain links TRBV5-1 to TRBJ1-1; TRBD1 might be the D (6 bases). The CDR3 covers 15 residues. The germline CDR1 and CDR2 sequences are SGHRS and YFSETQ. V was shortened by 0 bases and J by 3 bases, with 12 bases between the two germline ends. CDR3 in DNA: TGCGCCAGCAGCTTGGACAGGGTCGGGGACACTGAAGCTTTCTTT. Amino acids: CASSLDRVGDTEAFF.